These 24 T cell receptor beta chains came from one sample sequenced in a study of T-cell memory formation after mild COVID-19. TCRdb re-called the 5' RACE reads through MiXCR, storing one row per CDR3 protein. The table records about 88,000 distinct CDR3 sequences, around a quarter of them present only once. Sequencing was performed on PBMCs or a T cell subset sorted from them (not recorded which). These receptors all come from a man younger than 30 who had mild COVID-19 (a few samples of this study predate the infection). Cell type and time point are not known.

This clonotype was recorded at least ten times. The V call is TRBV7-2, the J call TRBJ2-7, with D uncertain. Germline V lookup: CDR1 SGHTA, CDR2 FQGNSA. The CDR3 contains 13 residues. V lost 0 bases and J 6 bases, leaving 9 bases between the germline ends. Here the CDR3 reads CASSLASSSEQYF. For the CDR3, the DNA is TGTGCCAGCAGCTTAGCGTCTTCCAGCGAGCAGTACTTC.

The rearrangement joins TRBV6-6 to TRBJ2-1; TRBD1 might be the D (6 bases). The CDR3 totals 13 residues. Trimming took off 5 bases at V and 5 bases at J, with 10 bases between the two ends. Germline V CDR1 and CDR2: MNHNY, SVGAGI (reference sequence). CDR3 amino acids: CASSRDTNNEQFF. The DNA of the CDR3 is TGTGCCAGCAGTCGGGACACAAACAATGAGCAGTTCTTC.

The rearrangement links TRBV29-1 to TRBJ2-7; either TRBD1 or TRBD2 may fit D (5 bases each). The ends were cut back, 1 base at V and 2 bases at J, with 12 bases in the middle. CDR3 size: 14 residues. The germline V gene has CDR1 SQVTM and CDR2 ANQGSEA. CDR3 sequence reads: CSVEGRDHPYEQYF. The CDR3 nucleotides read TGCAGCGTTGAAGGCCGGGACCATCCCTACGAGCAGTACTTC.

The chain joins TRBV7-8 to TRBJ2-5, with TRBD2 matching 8 bases. The germline CDR1 and CDR2 sequences are SGHVS and FQNEAQ. The CDR3 runs 14 residues. V shed 6 bases and J 1 base; nucleotides not matched to a gene: 4. CDR3 bases: TGTGCCAGCAGGTCTACTAGCGGCCAAGAGACCCAGTACTTC. Amino acids: CASRSTSGQETQYF.

This chain uses TRBV6-6 with TRBJ1-1; D gene unclear. V was shortened by 8 bases and J by 1 base, with 2 bases between the two germline ends. The CDR3 length is 10 residues. CDR1 and CDR2 (germline): MNHNY, SVGAGI (reference sequence). The CDR3: CASRNTEAFF. For the CDR3, the DNA is TGTGCCAGCCGGAACACTGAAGCTTTCTTT.

CDR3 protein: CASSQDWAGAFADTQYF. CDR3 bases: TGTGCCAGCAGCCAAGATTGGGCGGGGGCCTTCGCAGATACGCAGTATTTT. V usage is TRBV3-1 and J usage is TRBJ2-3; D possibly corresponds to TRBD2 (7 bases). V was pared by 0 bases and J by 4 bases, with 17 bases between. Germline V gives CDR1 LGHDT, CDR2 YNNKEL (reference sequence). CDR3 length: 17 amino acids.

The J gene is TRBJ2-5, the V gene TRBV4-3; D uncertain. The germline gives CDR1 LGHNA, CDR2 YSLEER. The germline V and J ends were trimmed by 0 bases and 7 bases, with 15 bases remaining between them. This CDR3 has 15 residues. CDR3 nucleotides: TGCGCCAGCAGCCAAGATTTTCTGGACGGTGGGACCCAGTACTTC. It yields the protein CASSQDFLDGGTQYF.

This sequence joins TRBV4-2 and TRBJ2-1; D may be TRBD2 (5 bases). Germline values: CDR1 LGHNA, CDR2 YNFKEQ. The CDR3 totals 19 residues. Trimming shortened V by 0 bases and J by 0 bases, and 18 bases separated the two germline ends. CDR3 in amino acids: CASSQEFQQRISSYNEQFF. The DNA for the CDR3 is TGTGCCAGCAGCCAAGAGTTTCAGCAGCGGATCAGCTCCTACAATGAGCAGTTCTTC.

This clonotype was counted only a few times. The V and J genes are TRBV6-6 and TRBJ1-3; D not certain. The CDR3 is 18 amino acids. The V end lost 0 bases, the J end lost 7 bases, and 22 bases lay between the germline ends. Germline loops: CDR1 MNHNY, CDR2 SVGAGI (reference sequence). This CDR3 reads CASSYSSRSSPAGNTIYF. In nucleotides, the CDR3 is TGTGCCAGCAGTTACTCGAGCCGGTCTTCTCCCGCCGGGAACACCATATATTTT.

The gene calls are TRBV4-3 and TRBJ2-3; 11 positions match TRBD2. CDR1 is LGHNA, CDR2 YSLEER, per germline. V dropped 4 bases and J dropped 0; count of bases not matched to a gene: 3. CDR3 size: 16 residues. DNA of the CDR3: TGCGCCAGCAGCCGGGGACTAGCGGATAGCACAGATACGCAGTATTTT. Residues: CASSRGLADSTDTQYF.

This chain links TRBV7-6 with TRBJ1-1; the D gene is possibly TRBD1 (5 bases). The CDR3 covers 14 residues. Trimming removed 5 bases at V and 4 bases at J, with 14 bases between. CDR1 and CDR2 from the germline V gene are SGHVS and FNYEAQ. The CDR3 region is CASSMTEGSTEAFF. The CDR3 DNA reads TGTGCCAGCAGCATGACAGAGGGAAGCACTGAAGCTTTCTTT.

The genes are TRBV5-8 and TRBJ2-7; 8 bases line up with TRBD2. The CDR3 has 14 residues. Trimming cost V 5 bases and J 2 bases; bases outside gene matches: 6. CDR1 and CDR2 from the germline V gene are SGHTS and YDEGEE. The CDR3 coding sequence is TGTGCCAGCAGTGACGAGCGGGGGACCTACGAGCAGTACTTC. It encodes CASSDERGTYEQYF.

This chain connects TRBV27 to TRBJ1-1; D is unresolved. The germline V and J ends were trimmed by 5 bases and 1 base, with 11 bases remaining between them. This CDR3 is 14 amino acids long. CDR1 and CDR2 (germline): MNHEY, SMNVEV (reference sequence). In DNA form, the CDR3 reads TGTGCCAGCAGTCAGTTGGACGGGAACACTGAAGCTTTCTTT. Its translation is CASSQLDGNTEAFF.

This clonotype was detected only a few times. The J gene is TRBJ2-4, the V gene TRBV2, with 8 bases aligning to TRBD1. Germline-derived CDR1 and CDR2 are SNHLY and FYNNEI. The CDR3 has 14 residues. Trimming took 5 bases from V and 1 from J; bases not matched to a gene: 1. The CDR3 nucleotides read TGTGCCAGCAGTTGGACAGGGGCCAAAAACATTCAGTACTTC. Amino acid sequence: CASSWTGAKNIQYF.

This CDR3 is CASTELATNEKLFF. CDR3 DNA sequence: TGTGCCAGCACGGAGCTGGCAACTAATGAAAAACTGTTTTTT. The rearrangement joins TRBV28 to TRBJ1-4; D is unresolved. The CDR3 consists of 14 residues. V was trimmed by 7 bases and J by 0 bases, leaving 9 bases between them. Germline V lookup: CDR1 MDHEN, CDR2 SYDVKM.

This chain joins TRBV7-9 and TRBJ2-7, with 7 bases matching TRBD1. With 5 bases clipped from V and 2 bases from J, the junction kept 9 bases outside the gene matches. Germline lookup yields CDR1 SEHNR and CDR2 FQNEAQ (reference sequence). The CDR3 has 15 residues. CDR3 sequence (DNA): TGTGCCAGCAGCAAGCCTGACAGGGCCGCCTACGAGCAGTACTTC. Amino acid sequence: CASSKPDRAAYEQYF.

This sequence joins TRBV6-2 or TRBV6-3 and TRBJ1-5, with a tentative D call TRBD1 (5 bases). CDR1 and CDR2 (germline): MNHEY, SVGEGT. V was pared by 8 bases and J by 0 bases, with 17 bases between. The CDR3 is 16 residues long. The CDR3 DNA reads TGTGCCAGCGGTACTCGACCGGGGGATAGCAATCAGCCCCAGCATTTT. Translated: CASGTRPGDSNQPQHF.

The CDR3 reads CASRTLAGGGNEQFF. The CDR3 DNA reads TGTGCCAGCAGAACCTTAGCGGGGGGAGGGAATGAGCAGTTCTTC. V and J are TRBV6-2 or TRBV6-3 and TRBJ2-1; 10 positions agree with TRBD2. The CDR3 sequence is 15 residues long. V gave up 6 bases and J gave up 7 bases; unmatched junction bases: 9. CDR1 and CDR2 (germline): MNHEY, SVGEGT.

In its sample, this clonotype was seen a few times. Here the CDR3 reads CASSPRRGGTEAFF. In DNA form, the CDR3 reads TGCGCCAGCAGCCCGAGACGAGGCGGCACTGAAGCTTTCTTT. The V call is TRBV5-1, the J call TRBJ1-1; D is uncertain. The CDR3 spans 14 residues. V lost 4 bases and J 4 bases, leaving 14 bases between the germline ends. Germline CDR1 and CDR2: SGHRS and YFSETQ.

V is TRBV29-1 and J is TRBJ2-1; D tentatively fits TRBD1 or TRBD2 (5 bases each). V lost 4 bases, J lost 8 bases, and 12 bases lay in between. The CDR3 runs 12 residues. The germline V gene encodes CDR1 SQVTM and CDR2 ANQGSEA. The CDR3 protein is CSVGPLGDEQFF. CDR3 nucleotide sequence: TGCAGCGTTGGTCCTTTGGGGGATGAGCAGTTCTTC.

This clonotype was found a few times. The chain has TRBV6-6 and TRBJ1-4; D perhaps matches TRBD1 (6 bases). The V end was cut by 5 bases, the J end by 0 bases, with 7 bases between. CDR3 length equals 14 residues. CDR1 is MNHNY and CDR2 is SVGAGI in the germline V gene (reference sequence). Here the CDR3 reads CASSKGATNEKLFF. In DNA, the CDR3 is TGTGCCAGCAGTAAGGGGGCAACTAATGAAAAACTGTTTTTT.

This clonotype was seen many times. The chain links TRBV20-1 to TRBJ1-1; weak D call: TRBD1 (5 bases). V dropped 5 bases and J dropped 5 bases, with 21 bases sitting between them. The CDR3 sequence is 15 residues long. The germline CDR1 and CDR2 sequences are DFQATT and SNEGSKA (reference sequence). The chain's CDR3 is CSAPRLGRWDTEAFF. The CDR3 DNA sequence: TGCAGTGCTCCTAGATTGGGGCGCTGGGATACTGAAGCTTTCTTT.

This clonotype was seen a few times. V gene TRBV12-3 or TRBV12-4 combines with J gene TRBJ2-2, with TRBD2 as a possible D gene (6 bases). V gave up 6 bases and J gave up 4 bases, with 18 bases separating them. The CDR3 runs 16 residues. The CDR3 region has the DNA TGTGCCAGCAGATCCTTCGCGGGGACCAGCACCGGGGAGCTGTTTTTT. Residues: CASRSFAGTSTGELFF.

This clonotype was counted between two and nine times. The chain is built from TRBV5-1 and TRBJ2-5; D unclear. CDR1 and CDR2 from the germline V gene are SGHRS and YFSETQ. V was pared by 0 bases and J by 2 bases, with 11 bases between. CDR3 length equals 15 residues. The CDR3 is CASSLAAPLQETQYF. Written as DNA, the CDR3 is TGCGCCAGCAGCTTGGCAGCCCCCCTACAAGAGACCCAGTACTTC.